A single sample gave rise to the 31 T cell receptor beta chains below, sequenced in a study of T-cell memory formation after mild COVID-19. TCRdb re-called the 5' RACE reads through MiXCR, storing one row per CDR3 protein. Of some 130,000 distinct CDR3 sequences in the sample, over 15% were seen once. The sample consisted of PBMCs or a T cell subset sorted from them (not recorded which). These receptor sequences come from a man aged 18 to 30 who had mild COVID-19 (a few samples of this study predate the infection). Cell type and time point are not known.

The J gene is TRBJ2-5, the V gene TRBV5-5; TRBD1 aligns across 9 bases. V shed 2 bases, J shed 5 bases, and the junction held 10 bases outside the gene matches. CDR3 length equals 16 residues. Per germline, CDR1 SGHKS and CDR2 YYEKEE (reference sequence). This CDR3 reads CASSLNRGHDEETQYF. CDR3 nucleotides: TGTGCCAGCAGCTTAAACAGGGGGCACGATGAGGAGACCCAGTACTTC.

This clonotype was detected a few times. The chain has TRBV20-1 and TRBJ2-5, with TRBD2 identical over 11 bases. The germline gives CDR1 DFQATT, CDR2 SNEGSKA (reference sequence). Unmatched junction bases numbered 7, after V lost 6 bases and J lost 1 base. The CDR3 consists of 15 residues. The CDR3 reads CSAPIAGGTQETQYF. In nucleotides, the CDR3 is TGCAGTGCCCCGATAGCGGGGGGGACCCAAGAGACCCAGTACTTC.

This clonotype was observed a few times. The chain has TRBV5-1 and TRBJ1-3, with TRBD1 as a possible D gene (6 bases). The CDR3 totals 16 residues. Germline V gene sequence: CDR1 SGHRS, CDR2 YFSETQ. The V end lost 2 bases, the J end lost 2 bases, and 14 bases lay between the germline ends. The CDR3 is CASSFGLTGPGNTIYF. Here the CDR3 DNA reads TGCGCCAGCAGCTTCGGTCTAACAGGGCCTGGAAACACCATATATTTT.

The chain combines TRBV24-1 with TRBJ2-5, with D possibly called TRBD1 or TRBD2 (6 bases each). Looked up from germline, CDR1 is KGHDR and CDR2 is SFDVKD. V gave up 3 bases and J gave up 3 bases, with 13 bases separating them. The CDR3 has 15 amino acids. The CDR3: CATSDPMGGKETQYF. The CDR3 bases are TGTGCCACCAGTGATCCCATGGGGGGCAAAGAGACCCAGTACTTC.

There are a few counts of this clonotype. J is TRBJ1-6 and V is TRBV7-2, with unresolved D. CDR1 is SGHTA and CDR2 is FQGNSA in the germline V gene. V dropped 4 bases and J dropped 7 bases, with 17 bases sitting between them. There are 16 residues in the CDR3. The CDR3 DNA follows: TGTGCCAGCAGCTACCGGGTGACCGAGAGCAATTCACCCCTCCACTTT. Its protein is CASSYRVTESNSPLHF. Filled out from reference TRBV7-2 and TRBJ1-6, the complete variable domain reads GAGVSQSPSNKVTEKGKDVELRCDPISGHTALYWYRQSLGQGLEFLIYFQGNSAPDKSGLPSDRFSAERTGGSVSTLTIQRTQQEDSAVYLCASSYRVTESNSPLHFGNGTRLTVT.

A few counts support this clonotype. V and J are TRBV15 and TRBJ1-2, with 7 bases lining up with TRBD1. Germline values: CDR1 LNHNV, CDR2 YYDKDF (reference sequence). The CDR3 has 16 residues. V was clipped by 1 base and J by 4 bases; unmatched bases: 9. CDR3 nucleotides: TGTGCCACCAGCAGAGCTGCCGGGACAGATTTCTATGGCTACACCTTC. Amino acids: CATSRAAGTDFYGYTF.

The gene calls are TRBV4-3 and TRBJ2-1; 7 bases line up with TRBD2. Unmatched junction bases numbered 5, after V lost 0 bases and J lost 12 bases. The CDR3 has 13 amino acids. Germline CDR1 is LGHNA and CDR2 is YSLEER. CDR3 nucleotides: TGCGCCAGCAGCCAAGATACGGGGGGTGGGCAGTTCTTC. This gives the protein CASSQDTGGGQFF.

The J gene is TRBJ1-2, the V gene TRBV12-3 or TRBV12-4; no firm D call. Trimming removed 6 bases from V and 3 bases from J, with 11 bases in between. There are 13 residues in the CDR3. CDR3 region: CASSHDRDYGYTF. The CDR3 coding sequence is TGTGCCAGCAGCCATGACCGTGACTATGGCTACACCTTC.

The rearrangement joins TRBV5-1 to TRBJ2-3; 8 positions agree with TRBD2. CDR3 length equals 15 residues. From germline, CDR1 is SGHRS and CDR2 YFSETQ. Unmatched junction bases numbered 5, after V lost 2 bases and J lost 3 bases. The CDR3 nucleotides are TGCGCCAGCAGCTTTTCCGGCGGGGGGACAGATACGCAGTATTTT. Protein sequence: CASSFSGGGTDTQYF.

This clonotype was found many times. The CDR3 protein is CASSQDPSATDTQYF. CDR3 coding DNA: TGCGCCAGCAGCCAAGATCCTAGCGCGACAGATACGCAGTATTTT. The chain recombines TRBV4-3 with TRBJ2-3; the D gene is possibly TRBD2 (6 bases). V lost 0 bases to trimming and J lost 3 bases, with 10 bases between them. Germline CDR1 reads LGHNA; CDR2 reads YSLEER. The CDR3 loop spans 15 amino acids.

This clonotype was seen a few times. The chain uses TRBV7-2 and TRBJ2-7, with 7 positions matching TRBD1. The CDR3 runs 14 residues. Looked up from germline, CDR1 is SGHTA and CDR2 is FQGNSA. The V and J ends lost 5 bases and 4 bases, in that order; junction bases with no gene match: 8. CDR3 coding DNA: TGTGCCAGCAGCATCGGGACAGTTTTTTACGAGCAGTACTTC. Amino acid sequence: CASSIGTVFYEQYF.

This clonotype was seen ten or more times. The rearrangement joins TRBV5-1 to TRBJ2-1; 8 bases line up with TRBD2. Germline V CDR1 and CDR2: SGHRS, YFSETQ. This CDR3 comprises 14 residues. The trim removed 7 bases at V and 7 bases at J, leaving 10 bases unmatched. The CDR3 nucleotides read TGCGCCAGCCGAGAAAGGCTAGCGGGTAATGAGCAGTTCTTC. The encoded protein is CASRERLAGNEQFF.

The chain has TRBV6-6 and TRBJ1-2, with D possibly TRBD1 on 5 matching bases. CDR1 MNHNY and CDR2 SVGAGI come from the germline V gene (reference sequence). Trimming removed 2 bases at V and 6 bases at J, with 10 bases between. There are 13 residues in the CDR3. CDR3 sequence reads: CASSYRQGDGYTF. The CDR3 region has the DNA TGTGCCAGCAGTTACCGCCAGGGAGATGGCTACACCTTC.

The rearrangement joins TRBV7-2 to TRBJ2-1, with TRBD2 matching 7 bases. The CDR3 sequence is 15 residues long. Trimming removed 5 bases from V and 7 bases from J; junction bases left unmatched: 11. Germline CDR1 is SGHTA and CDR2 is FQGNSA. CDR3 nucleotide sequence: TGTGCCAGCAGCGCGCCCGGGGGGTTTAATAATGAGCAGTTCTTC. This encodes CASSAPGGFNNEQFF.

The V gene is TRBV7-9, the J gene TRBJ2-2; TRBD2 is a possible D gene (5 bases). Germline V gene lookup returns CDR1 SEHNR and CDR2 FQNEAQ (reference sequence). The CDR3 sequence is 18 residues long. The V and J ends lost 6 bases and 4 bases respectively, with 24 bases between them. The DNA of the CDR3 is TGTGCCAGCAGGACCGGAGGCGATTCGGGGATGGGCACCGGGGAGCTGTTTTTT. This sequence encodes CASRTGGDSGMGTGELFF.

This clonotype appeared a few times. The chain recombines TRBV10-2 with TRBJ2-3; D uncertain. The V end lost 6 bases, the J end lost 0 bases, and 13 bases lay between the germline ends. Germline V CDR1 and CDR2: WSHSY, SAAADI. There are 15 residues in the CDR3. CDR3 nucleotide sequence: TGCGCCAGCAGGAGGACCCCTATCAGCACAGATACGCAGTATTTT. Encoded protein: CASRRTPISTDTQYF.

The chain uses TRBV12-3 or TRBV12-4 and TRBJ2-3; tentatively, D is TRBD2 (7 bases). The CDR3 spans 15 residues. Deletions cut 6 bases from V and 2 bases from J, with 15 bases between. CDR3 sequence: CASRTIGGPTDTQYF. In DNA, the CDR3 is TGTGCCAGCAGGACCATCGGGGGGCCCACAGATACGCAGTATTTT.

The gene calls are TRBV6-5 and TRBJ1-4, with 7 nucleotides matching TRBD1. This CDR3 comprises 14 residues. The J segment lost 5 bases and the V segment lost 7 bases, leaving 7 bases of the junction unmatched. Germline CDR1 reads MNHEY; CDR2 reads SVGAGI. The CDR3 sequence: CASTGVRGNEKLFF. CDR3 nucleotides: TGTGCCAGCACCGGGGTCAGGGGGAATGAAAAACTGTTTTTT.

This clonotype was counted ten times or more. The rearrangement links TRBV27 to TRBJ2-2; D call uncertain. CDR3 length: 15 amino acids. V dropped 5 bases and J dropped 0 bases, with 10 bases sitting between them. Looked up from germline, CDR1 is MNHEY and CDR2 is SMNVEV (reference sequence). CDR3 residues: CASSTNGPNTGELFF. The CDR3 DNA sequence: TGTGCCAGCAGTACCAATGGGCCGAACACCGGGGAGCTGTTTTTT.

The CDR3 is CASSFLGLQEYEQYF. In DNA form, the CDR3 reads TGTGCCAGCAGCTTCTTGGGACTCCAGGAGTACGAGCAGTACTTC. The chain joins TRBV7-2 to TRBJ2-7; D is perhaps TRBD2 (6 bases). Germline V gene data show CDR1 as SGHTA and CDR2 as FQGNSA. The CDR3 contains 15 residues. Trimming shortened V by 3 bases and J by 4 bases, and 16 bases separated the two germline ends.

The rearrangement joins TRBV5-1 to TRBJ2-1, with D tentatively TRBD2 (6 bases). Trimming removed 4 bases from V and 10 bases from J, with 12 bases in between. This CDR3 spans 12 amino acids. CDR1 and CDR2 (germline): SGHRS, YFSETQ. As DNA, the CDR3 is TGCGCCAGCAGCCCCATGAGCGGGGAGCAGTTCTTC. It is translated as CASSPMSGEQFF.

This clonotype was seen a few times. The DNA of the CDR3 is TGTGCCAGCAGCGAAAGAGGTGCGGGGGGGCCTGGGGATACGCAGTATTTT. Encoded protein: CASSERGAGGPGDTQYF. V gene TRBV7-2 combines with J gene TRBJ2-3; TRBD2 matches 9 bases. V was pared by 5 bases and J by 6 bases, with 15 bases of the junction left unmatched. The CDR3 loop spans 17 amino acids. Germline V gene sequence: CDR1 SGHTA, CDR2 FQGNSA.

The chain joins TRBV11-2 to TRBJ2-6; D is perhaps TRBD1 or TRBD2 (6 bases each). The CDR3 consists of 19 residues. Germline CDR1 is SGHAT and CDR2 is FQNNGV. V was cut by 5 bases and J by 0 bases, with 20 bases left in between. The CDR3 bases are TGTGCCAGCAGCCTACTAGGGGGGTCGTTTAGCTCTGGGGCCAACGTCCTGACTTTC. Translated, it gives CASSLLGGSFSSGANVLTF. Full variable domain (remainder filled in from reference TRBV11-2 and TRBJ2-6): EAGVAQSPRYKIIEKRQSVAFWCNPISGHATLYWYQQILGQGPKLLIQFQNNGVVDDSQLPKDRFSAERLKGVDSTLKIQPAKLEDSAVYLCASSLLGGSFSSGANVLTFGAGSRLTVL.

The rearrangement joins TRBV7-9 to TRBJ2-1; 9 bases agree with TRBD2. With V trimmed by 0 bases and J by 4 bases, 4 bases remained unmatched. Germline CDR1 and CDR2: SEHNR and FQNEAQ (reference sequence). The CDR3 covers 16 residues. The CDR3 DNA reads as TGTGCCAGCAGCTTAGCGCGGCTAGCGGGGTACAATGAGCAGTTCTTC. Its protein product is CASSLARLAGYNEQFF.

This clonotype has just a few counts. The V and J genes are TRBV7-2 and TRBJ1-2, with D uncertain. The CDR3 consists of 15 residues. Germline values: CDR1 SGHTA, CDR2 FQGNSA. V was trimmed by 0 bases and J by 4 bases, leaving 12 bases between them. CDR3 region: CASSLARSHAYGYTF. The CDR3 nucleotides read TGTGCCAGCAGCTTAGCGCGCAGCCATGCCTATGGCTACACCTTC.

This clonotype was counted only a few times. V and J are TRBV20-1 and TRBJ2-3; TRBD2 matches at 11 bases. This CDR3 has 16 residues. Trimming at V came to 7 bases and at J to 4 bases, leaving 13 bases not matched to a gene. In germline, CDR1 is DFQATT, CDR2 SNEGSKA (reference sequence). The DNA for the CDR3 is TGCAGTGTTTCGAAACCGGGACTAGCGGCTCCAGATACGCAGTATTTT. This gives the protein CSVSKPGLAAPDTQYF.

This clonotype was observed a few times. The CDR3: CAIQGVGQYGYTF. The CDR3 nucleotides read TGTGCCATCCAGGGTGTGGGTCAATATGGCTACACCTTC. This chain joins TRBV10-3 and TRBJ1-2, with a weak D call TRBD1 (5 bases). The CDR3 extends over 13 amino acids. The germline CDR1 and CDR2 sequences are ENHRY and SYGVKD. V lost 8 bases, J lost 5 bases, and 15 bases lay in between.

The chain joins TRBV10-3 to TRBJ1-1, with D perhaps matching TRBD1 (6 bases). The germline gives CDR1 ENHRY, CDR2 SYGVKD. With 6 bases removed from V and 1 base from J, the gap between germline ends came to 15 bases. CDR3 length: 15 residues. The CDR3: CAISEGGLRNTEAFF. In nucleotides, the CDR3 is TGTGCCATCAGCGAAGGGGGACTTAGGAACACTGAAGCTTTCTTT.

This clonotype has more than one count but fewer than ten. The genes are TRBV9 and TRBJ1-1; D gene ambiguous. CDR3 length equals 15 residues. Trimming removed 4 bases at V and 6 bases at J, with 19 bases between. Germline V CDR1 and CDR2: SGDLS, YYNGEE. The CDR3 sequence is CASSIRLKGKAEAFF. Written as DNA, the CDR3 is TGTGCCAGCAGCATTAGGCTCAAGGGTAAAGCTGAAGCTTTCTTT.

This clonotype was observed once. The chain uses TRBV29-1 and TRBJ1-5, with a possible D match to TRBD1 (6 bases). The CDR3 is 14 amino acids. The V end lost 4 bases, the J end lost 5 bases, and 15 bases lay between the germline ends. The germline gives CDR1 SQVTM, CDR2 ANQGSEA. In nucleotides, the CDR3 is TGCAGCGTTGGGGAGGGGACACTTGATCAGCCCCAGCATTTT. This encodes CSVGEGTLDQPQHF.

This clonotype was observed at least ten times. This chain links TRBV5-1 with TRBJ2-2, with 9 nucleotides matching TRBD1. CDR1 is SGHRS, CDR2 YFSETQ, per germline. This CDR3 comprises 15 residues. V was pared by 4 bases and J by 1 base, with 2 bases of the junction left unmatched. The DNA of the CDR3 is TGCGCCAGCAGCGAGGGACAGGGGAACACCGGGGAGCTGTTTTTT. Translation gives CASSEGQGNTGELFF. Drawing the rest from reference TRBV5-1 and TRBJ2-2, the complete variable domain is KAGVTQTPRYLIKTRGQQVTLSCSPISGHRSVSWYQQTPGQGLQFLFEYFSETQRNKGNFPGRFSGRQFSNSRSEMNVSTLELGDSALYLCASSEGQGNTGELFFGEGSRLTVL.